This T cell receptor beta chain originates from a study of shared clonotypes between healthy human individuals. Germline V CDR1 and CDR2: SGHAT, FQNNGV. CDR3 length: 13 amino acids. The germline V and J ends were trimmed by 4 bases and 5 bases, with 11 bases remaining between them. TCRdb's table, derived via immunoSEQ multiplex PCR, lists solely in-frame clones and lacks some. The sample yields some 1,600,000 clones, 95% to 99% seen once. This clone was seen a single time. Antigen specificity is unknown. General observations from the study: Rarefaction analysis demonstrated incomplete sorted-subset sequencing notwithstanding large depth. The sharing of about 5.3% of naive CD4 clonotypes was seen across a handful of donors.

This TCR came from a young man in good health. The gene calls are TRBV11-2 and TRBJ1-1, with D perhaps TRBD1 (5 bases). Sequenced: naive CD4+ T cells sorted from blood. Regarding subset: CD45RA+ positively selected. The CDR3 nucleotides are TGTGCCAGCAGCTGGACCGGGGGGACTGAAGCTTTCTTT. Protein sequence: CASSWTGGTEAFF.